A single sample gave rise to the 17 T cell receptor beta chains below, sequenced in a study of T cell responses to AZD1222 COVID-19 vaccine (dated by TCRdb to about 2021). Receptors were amplified or captured by the immunoSEQ multiplex PCR assay. Imported from immuneACCESS, the table was reduced by TCRdb to in-frame sequences with V and J called. These copies leave out some clones; in studies compared against another copy, an unresolved V gene accounts for under half, and the cause of the remainder is not known. The sample table holds 250,000 to 300,000 clones, of which approximately 94% were seen once. Around 0.57% of the sample rests with the top ten. This specimen's time point label, interpreted: about 28 days (+/-7) after the second vaccine dose. The sample consisted of peripheral blood, taken 28 days after the second AZD1222 dose. Receptor source: an adult who received the AZD1222 COVID-19 vaccine.

The V gene is TRBV7-3, the J gene TRBJ1-3, with D possibly matching TRBD1 (5 bases). This CDR3 has 15 residues. Germline V gene lookup returns CDR1 SGHTA and CDR2 FQGTGA. The V and J ends lost 0 bases and 0 bases respectively, with 6 bases between them. The CDR3 nucleotides are TGTGCCAGCAGCTTAACAGGGGACTCTGGAAACACCATATATTTT. Translating it yields CASSLTGDSGNTIYF.

Only one count was recorded for this clone. The V and J genes are TRBV7-8 and TRBJ1-1; TRBD1 aligns across 9 bases. This CDR3 region has 13 residues. From germline, CDR1 is SGHVS and CDR2 FQNEAQ. V trimming: 4 bases; J trimming: 4 bases; junction bases outside the gene matches: 1. CDR3 protein: CASSSDRGTEAFF. In nucleotides, the CDR3 is TGTGCCAGCAGCTCGGACAGGGGCACTGAAGCTTTCTTT.

The chain couples TRBV6-5 to TRBJ2-1, with TRBD1 matching 10 bases. V trimming: 5 bases; J trimming: 3 bases; junction bases outside the gene matches: 4. This CDR3 spans 15 amino acids. Per the germline V gene, CDR1 is MNHEY and CDR2 is SVGAGI. The CDR3 is CASSLGQGVYNEQFF. CDR3 nucleotide sequence: TGTGCCAGCAGTCTCGGACAGGGGGTCTACAATGAGCAGTTCTTC.

This clone showed up just once. V is TRBV4-3 and J is TRBJ1-3; no definite D call. Trimming shortened V by 0 bases and J by 2 bases, and 8 bases separated the two germline ends. This CDR3 has 15 residues. Germline lookup yields CDR1 LGHNA and CDR2 YSLEER. The DNA of the CDR3 is TGCGCCAGCAGCCAAGACCTAAGAGCTGGAAACACCATATATTTT. Its protein product is CASSQDLRAGNTIYF.

The genes are TRBV10-3 and TRBJ2-2; TRBD2 matches 8 bases. Germline lookup yields CDR1 ENHRY and CDR2 SYGVKD. CDR3 size: 15 residues. With 2 bases clipped from V and 5 bases from J, the junction kept 4 bases outside the gene matches. CDR3 nucleotide sequence: TGTGCCATCAGTGAGCCGGGAGGGGGTACCGGGGAGCTGTTTTTT. Protein: CAISEPGGGTGELFF.

The chain carries TRBV28 and TRBJ1-1, with 7 bases that match TRBD1. This CDR3 comprises 14 residues. Trimming at V came to 3 bases and at J to 5 bases, leaving 6 bases not matched to a gene. Germline CDR1 is MDHEN and CDR2 is SYDVKM. The DNA of the CDR3 is TGTGCCAGCAGTTTGAGGGGGCGGAGGACTGAAGCTTTCTTT. Translation: CASSLRGRRTEAFF.

The V call is TRBV10-3, the J call TRBJ1-4; weak D call: TRBD1 (5 bases). Germline CDR1 is ENHRY and CDR2 is SYGVKD. With 6 bases removed from V and 6 bases from J, the gap between germline ends came to 11 bases. The CDR3 contains 13 residues. The CDR3 loop is CAIRGGTDEKLFF. The CDR3 DNA is TGTGCCATCAGGGGGGGGACCGATGAAAAACTGTTTTTT.

The chain recombines TRBV20-1 with TRBJ2-7; D possibly corresponds to TRBD1 (6 bases). CDR1 DFQATT and CDR2 SNEGSKA come from the germline V gene (reference sequence). V shed 3 bases and J shed 4 bases, with 19 bases lying between them. CDR3 length: 15 residues. The chain's CDR3 is CSASEPGVRTYEQYF. CDR3 bases: TGCAGTGCTAGTGAACCAGGGGTTAGGACTTACGAGCAGTACTTC.

The chain uses TRBV7-2 and TRBJ2-2, with 8 bases that match TRBD2. The V segment lost 2 bases and the J segment 3 bases; nucleotides outside the gene matches: 2. CDR3 length: 15 residues. Germline lookup yields CDR1 SGHTA and CDR2 FQGNSA. The CDR3 protein is CASSLQAGDTGELFF. Written as DNA, the CDR3 is TGTGCCAGCAGCTTACAAGCGGGGGACACCGGGGAGCTGTTTTTT.

The rearrangement uses TRBV20-1 and TRBJ2-7, with TRBD1 as a possible D gene (6 bases). The length of the CDR3 is 14 residues. Trimming pared 3 bases from V and 0 bases from J, leaving 12 bases between. The germline V gene encodes CDR1 DFQATT and CDR2 SNEGSKA (reference sequence). The CDR3 region has the DNA TGCAGTGCTAGTAGGGGGAGTGGCTCCTACGAGCAGTACTTC. This encodes CSASRGSGSYEQYF.

This sequence joins TRBV4-2 and TRBJ1-6; D might be TRBD1 (5 bases). This CDR3 has 18 residues. Germline loops: CDR1 LGHNA, CDR2 YNFKEQ. The ends were cut back, 4 bases at V and 0 bases at J, with 16 bases in the middle. The CDR3 bases are TGTGCCAGCAGCCCCTATGAAGGGGCCGTCTCCTATAATTCACCCCTCCACTTT. It translates to CASSPYEGAVSYNSPLHF.

Comments on this clone: The same CDR3 can be traced to other DNA sequences in this sample. J is TRBJ1-2 and V is TRBV5-1; 8 bases are a match to TRBD1. CDR1 and CDR2 from the germline V gene are SGHRS and YFSETQ. The CDR3 sequence is 14 residues long. The V segment lost 4 bases and the J segment 7 bases; nucleotides outside the gene matches: 9. The CDR3 nucleotides are TGCGCCAGCAGCCTAGGACAGGGCGAAGGTGGCTACACCTTC. It yields the protein CASSLGQGEGGYTF. The complete variable domain, with remaining parts taken from reference TRBV5-1 and TRBJ1-2, reads KAGVTQTPRYLIKTRGQQVTLSCSPISGHRSVSWYQQTPGQGLQFLFEYFSETQRNKGNFPGRFSGRQFSNSRSEMNVSTLELGDSALYLCASSLGQGEGGYTFGSGTRLTVV.

The CDR3 spells CATSVQGSNNEQFF. In nucleotides, the CDR3 is TGTGCCACCAGTGTACAGGGTTCGAACAATGAGCAGTTCTTC. This rearrangement joins TRBV24-1 to TRBJ2-1; D might be TRBD1 (6 bases). V shed 5 bases and J shed 5 bases, with 12 bases lying between them. The CDR3 spans 14 residues. Germline V lookup: CDR1 KGHDR, CDR2 SFDVKD.

CDR3 sequence reads: CASSPSKGRSYGYTF. The DNA for the CDR3 is TGTGCCAGCTCACCATCAAAGGGACGAAGCTATGGCTACACCTTC. J is TRBJ1-2 and V is TRBV18; possibly TRBD1 for D (5 bases). The CDR3 has 15 amino acids. CDR1 is KGHSH and CDR2 is LQKENI in the germline V gene. V was trimmed by 2 bases and J by 4 bases, leaving 14 bases between them.

About this clone: Other DNA sequences in this specimen translate into the identical CDR3. The genes are TRBV7-2 and TRBJ2-7; D not certain. Looked up from germline, CDR1 is SGHTA and CDR2 is FQGNSA. Trimming took 1 base from V and 1 from J, leaving 8 bases between them. This CDR3 is built from 14 residues. CDR3 bases: TGTGCCAGCAGCTTAGGACTTTCATCCTACGAGCAGTACTTC. Protein: CASSLGLSSYEQYF.

The table lists this clone with a count of one. The gene calls are TRBV28 and TRBJ1-5; the D gene is possibly TRBD1 (5 bases). The CDR3 is made up of 12 amino acids. The V end was cut by 6 bases, the J end by 11 bases, with 14 bases between. Looked up from germline, CDR1 is MDHEN and CDR2 is SYDVKM. This chain's CDR3 is CASSPGTTAQHF. In DNA, the CDR3 is TGTGCCAGCAGCCCCGGGACGACAGCCCAGCATTTT.

The CDR3 sequence is CASRVPGQGPTGELFF. Written as DNA, the CDR3 is TGCGCCAGCAGGGTGCCGGGACAGGGTCCCACCGGGGAGCTGTTTTTT. The chain couples TRBV5-1 to TRBJ2-2; the match to TRBD1 covers 9 bases. Germline V gives CDR1 SGHRS, CDR2 YFSETQ. The CDR3 contains 16 residues. V lost 5 bases and J lost 4; bases outside the gene matches: 9. Complete variable domain (other parts from reference TRBV5-1 and TRBJ2-2): KAGVTQTPRYLIKTRGQQVTLSCSPISGHRSVSWYQQTPGQGLQFLFEYFSETQRNKGNFPGRFSGRQFSNSRSEMNVSTLELGDSALYLCASRVPGQGPTGELFFGEGSRLTVL.